One and the same sample provided the 18 T cell receptor beta chains below, sequenced in a study of early T cells in non-severe SARS-CoV-2 infection. Using its own MiXCR run on the 5' RACE reads, TCRdb lists one record per CDR3 protein. The sample shows 20,000 to 25,000 distinct CDR3 sequences, 4.5% of them seen only once. The sample consisted of whole blood. These receptors all stem from an adult who was a healthcare worker with PCR-confirmed SARS-CoV-2 infection or an uninfected control (not recorded which).

This clonotype was recorded many times. The chain employs TRBV20-1 and TRBJ1-2; TRBD1 might be the D (6 bases). Trimming shortened V by 0 bases and J by 1 base, and 12 bases separated the two germline ends. The CDR3 consists of 15 residues. The V gene's germline CDR1 is DFQATT and CDR2 SNEGSKA (reference sequence). CDR3 loop: CSARDEKGDNYGYTF. In DNA form, the CDR3 reads TGCAGTGCTAGAGATGAGAAGGGGGATAACTATGGCTACACCTTC.

This clonotype was counted at least ten times. This chain links TRBV7-8 with TRBJ2-5; D is perhaps TRBD1 (5 bases). Germline assignment: CDR1 SGHVS and CDR2 FQNEAQ. The CDR3 runs to 14 residues. Trimming left V 4 bases short and J 2 bases short, with 11 bases between. This chain's CDR3 is CASSSLGQQETQYF. The CDR3 region has the DNA TGTGCCAGCAGCTCCCTGGGGCAGCAAGAGACCCAGTACTTC.

This clonotype was recorded many times. This sequence joins TRBV4-3 and TRBJ2-1; TRBD2 aligns across 9 bases. The CDR3 loop spans 17 amino acids. Germline V lookup: CDR1 LGHNA, CDR2 YSLEER. Losses at the gene ends were 0 bases for V and 6 bases for J; bases not matched to a gene: 9. The chain's CDR3 is CASSQDPPAGGVNEQFF. CDR3 nucleotide sequence: TGCGCCAGCAGCCAAGATCCCCCAGCGGGGGGCGTCAATGAGCAGTTCTTC.

This clonotype was picked up a small number of times. The chain has TRBV10-3 and TRBJ1-4; the match to TRBD1 covers 8 bases. Losses at the gene ends were 6 bases for V and 8 bases for J; bases not matched to a gene: 8. The CDR3 totals 14 residues. Germline loops: CDR1 ENHRY, CDR2 SYGVKD. CDR3 sequence: CAISDDRGREKLFF. CDR3 DNA: TGTGCCATCAGCGATGACAGGGGCCGGGAAAAACTGTTTTTT.

This clonotype was counted many times. The rearrangement uses TRBV5-1 and TRBJ2-2, with TRBD2 identical over 12 bases. CDR1 is SGHRS, CDR2 YFSETQ, per germline. This CDR3 is built from 18 residues. Trimming removed 4 bases from V and 2 bases from J; junction bases left unmatched: 9. The CDR3 DNA is TGCGCCAGCAGCGAAAGACTAGCGGGGGCCTTAAACACCGGGGAGCTGTTTTTT. This encodes CASSERLAGALNTGELFF.

This clonotype was observed many times. The chain has TRBV7-6 and TRBJ2-3; possibly TRBD2 for D (6 bases). V was pared by 5 bases and J by 1 base, with 25 bases between. The CDR3 covers 19 residues. The germline CDR1 and CDR2 sequences are SGHVS and FNYEAQ. The CDR3 spells CASSLLDYRAGEGTDTQYF. The CDR3 bases are TGTGCCAGCAGCCTACTGGACTACCGGGCTGGAGAAGGCACAGATACGCAGTATTTT.

This clonotype was observed many times. This chain connects TRBV6-5 to TRBJ1-1; no firm D call. Trimming left V 0 bases short and J 4 bases short, with 9 bases between. The germline V gene has CDR1 MNHEY and CDR2 SVGAGI. This CDR3 contains 14 residues. The DNA for the CDR3 is TGTGCCAGCAGTTACTCGTTCGTTGGCACTGAAGCTTTCTTT. The encoded protein is CASSYSFVGTEAFF.

This clonotype was observed many times. V gene TRBV19 combines with J gene TRBJ2-2; D is perhaps TRBD1 or TRBD2 (5 bases each). Trimming removed 7 bases from V and 5 bases from J, with 8 bases in between. There are 12 residues in the CDR3. Per germline, CDR1 LNHDA and CDR2 SQIVND (reference sequence). CDR3 sequence: CASKEGTGELFF. CDR3 DNA: TGTGCCAGTAAAGAGGGGACCGGGGAGCTGTTTTTT. The full variable domain, its missing parts supplied by reference TRBV19 and TRBJ2-2, is DGGITQSPKYLFRKEGQNVTLSCEQNLNHDAMYWYRQDPGQGLRLIYYSQIVNDFQKGDIAEGYSVSREKKESFPLTVTSAQKNPTAFYLCASKEGTGELFFGEGSRLTVL.

There are many counts of this clonotype. The chain is built from TRBV5-1 and TRBJ2-1, with D perhaps given as TRBD1 or TRBD2 (5 bases each). In germline, CDR1 is SGHRS, CDR2 YFSETQ. Trimming left V 1 base short and J 7 bases short, with 21 bases between. The CDR3 runs 17 residues. Here the CDR3 DNA reads TGCGCCAGCAGCTTGCCCCCGGGACCACGTTCTCAGAATGAGCAGTTCTTC. It translates to CASSLPPGPRSQNEQFF. The full variable domain, completed using reference TRBV5-1 and TRBJ2-1, is KAGVTQTPRYLIKTRGQQVTLSCSPISGHRSVSWYQQTPGQGLQFLFEYFSETQRNKGNFPGRFSGRQFSNSRSEMNVSTLELGDSALYLCASSLPPGPRSQNEQFFGPGTRLTVL.

This clonotype occurred many times. The chain combines TRBV27 with TRBJ1-5; 7 bases align to TRBD1. The CDR3 loop spans 15 amino acids. CDR1 MNHEY and CDR2 SMNVEV come from the germline V gene (reference sequence). V was clipped by 6 bases and J by 3 bases; unmatched bases: 8. The CDR3: CASRLNRGYNQPQHF. DNA for the CDR3: TGTGCCAGCAGACTGAACAGGGGATACAATCAGCCCCAGCATTTT.

This clonotype was recorded many times. This sequence joins TRBV7-9 and TRBJ2-7; either TRBD1 or TRBD2 may fit D (5 bases each). Per germline, CDR1 SEHNR and CDR2 FQNEAQ (reference sequence). The CDR3 has 12 residues. Trimming took off 9 bases at V and 2 bases at J, with 11 bases between the two ends. In DNA, the CDR3 is TGTGCCAGTGGGGGACGTACCTACGAGCAGTACTTC. It is translated as CASGGRTYEQYF.

There are many counts of this clonotype. The J gene is TRBJ1-3, the V gene TRBV20-1, with 11 bases fitting TRBD1. With 2 bases clipped from V and 3 bases from J, the junction kept 9 bases outside the gene matches. The CDR3 has 17 residues. Per germline, CDR1 DFQATT and CDR2 SNEGSKA (reference sequence). CDR3 nucleotides: TGCAGTGCTAGATCTGGACAGGGGGCGTATTTTGGAAACACCATATATTTT. This translates into CSARSGQGAYFGNTIYF.

This clonotype turned up a few times. This chain joins TRBV7-2 and TRBJ2-5; 12 bases line up with TRBD2. The germline V gene encodes CDR1 SGHTA and CDR2 FQGNSA. The CDR3 has 14 residues. With 6 bases clipped from V and 5 bases from J, the junction kept 4 bases outside the gene matches. The CDR3 nucleotides read TGTGCCAGCAGGCGACTAGCGGGGGTGGAGACCCAGTACTTC. Its translation: CASRRLAGVETQYF.

The table lists this clonotype with a few counts. The chain couples TRBV4-3 to TRBJ2-7, with D possibly being TRBD1 (5 bases). CDR3 length: 16 amino acids. Trimming cost V 2 bases and J 3 bases, with 17 bases left between them. CDR1 is LGHNA and CDR2 is YSLEER in the germline V gene. Here the CDR3 reads CASSQFDRSPFYEQYF. CDR3 in DNA: TGCGCCAGCAGCCAATTCGACAGAAGCCCCTTCTACGAGCAGTACTTC.

The rearrangement uses TRBV6-6 and TRBJ1-5, with D possibly TRBD1 on 5 matching bases. Trimming cost V 2 bases and J 3 bases, with 8 bases left between them. The length of the CDR3 is 14 residues. The germline V gene encodes CDR1 MNHNY and CDR2 SVGAGI (reference sequence). The CDR3 reads CASSYGGSNQPQHF. The CDR3 bases are TGTGCCAGCAGTTACGGGGGGTCCAATCAGCCCCAGCATTTT.

The DNA for the CDR3 is TGTGCCAGCAGCTTAGTCGGACAGGGCGTAGGGTACACAGATACGCAGTATTTT. Translation: CASSLVGQGVGYTDTQYF. The chain employs TRBV7-2 and TRBJ2-3, with 8 positions matching TRBD1. J was trimmed by 2 bases and V by 1 base; bases with no gene match: 11. The CDR3 consists of 18 residues. Per germline, CDR1 SGHTA and CDR2 FQGNSA. Complete variable domain (other parts from reference TRBV7-2 and TRBJ2-3): GAGVSQSPSNKVTEKGKDVELRCDPISGHTALYWYRQSLGQGLEFLIYFQGNSAPDKSGLPSDRFSAERTGGSVSTLTIQRTQQEDSAVYLCASSLVGQGVGYTDTQYFGPGTRLTVL.

This rearrangement joins TRBV28 to TRBJ1-6; 10 positions agree with TRBD1. With 7 bases clipped from V and 7 bases from J, the junction kept 7 bases outside the gene matches. There are 15 residues in the CDR3. In germline, CDR1 is MDHEN, CDR2 SYDVKM. DNA for the CDR3: TGTGCCAGCACCGAACGACAGGGGGCGAATTCACCCCTCCACTTT. Translation gives CASTERQGANSPLHF.

The sample holds many counts of this clonotype. The rearrangement joins TRBV10-3 to TRBJ1-1; D is possibly TRBD1 (5 bases). The V end lost 8 bases, the J end lost 6 bases, and 10 bases lay between the germline ends. Looked up from germline, CDR1 is ENHRY and CDR2 is SYGVKD. The CDR3 contains 11 residues. This CDR3 is CAIGEGPEAFF. CDR3 in DNA: TGTGCCATCGGCGAGGGGCCTGAAGCTTTCTTT.